This T cell receptor (beta chain) was sequenced during a study of shared clonotypes between healthy human individuals. On the study more broadly: Serving as donors were two women and three men, whose ages spanned 18 to 49.

Only in-frame clones appear in the TCRdb table, and some are missing; sequencing was by immunoSEQ multiplex PCR. The sample records 2 million to 3 million clones, about 92% being singletons. This CDR3 comprises 16 residues. Germline V gene sequence: CDR1 SGDLS, CDR2 YYNGEE. Germline trimming cut 6 bases from V and 4 bases from J; bases unmatched to any gene: 10. The chain couples TRBV9 to TRBJ2-5, with 12 positions matching TRBD1. The sequence came from a man aged 18 to 29 in good health. The sample was naive CD4+ T cells sorted from blood. This sample's subset: CD45RA+ positively selected. CDR3 DNA: TGTGCCAGCATGAGGGGACAGGGGGCGCGGGGAGAGACCCAGTACTTC. Protein sequence: CASMRGQGARGETQYF.